This record concerns one T cell receptor (beta chain) sequence. The data stem from a study of cytomegalovirus exposure and HLA in healthy donors. Amplification used 60 Vbeta primers and 13 Jbeta primers. Only in-frame clones appear in the TCRdb table, and some are missing; sequencing was by immunoSEQ multiplex PCR. The table records some 180,000 clones, about 79% of them present only once. Germline loops: CDR1 ENHRY, CDR2 SYGVKD. V dropped 3 bases and J dropped 0 bases, with 9 bases sitting between them. This CDR3 has 14 residues. The J gene is TRBJ2-7, the V gene TRBV10-3, with unresolved D. Sequencing was carried out using PBMCs. The source of this sequence is a young man in good health and CMV-seronegative. The CDR3 sequence: CAISDPGYSYEQYF. The CDR3 coding sequence is TGTGCCATCAGTGACCCGGGTTACTCCTACGAGCAGTACTTC.